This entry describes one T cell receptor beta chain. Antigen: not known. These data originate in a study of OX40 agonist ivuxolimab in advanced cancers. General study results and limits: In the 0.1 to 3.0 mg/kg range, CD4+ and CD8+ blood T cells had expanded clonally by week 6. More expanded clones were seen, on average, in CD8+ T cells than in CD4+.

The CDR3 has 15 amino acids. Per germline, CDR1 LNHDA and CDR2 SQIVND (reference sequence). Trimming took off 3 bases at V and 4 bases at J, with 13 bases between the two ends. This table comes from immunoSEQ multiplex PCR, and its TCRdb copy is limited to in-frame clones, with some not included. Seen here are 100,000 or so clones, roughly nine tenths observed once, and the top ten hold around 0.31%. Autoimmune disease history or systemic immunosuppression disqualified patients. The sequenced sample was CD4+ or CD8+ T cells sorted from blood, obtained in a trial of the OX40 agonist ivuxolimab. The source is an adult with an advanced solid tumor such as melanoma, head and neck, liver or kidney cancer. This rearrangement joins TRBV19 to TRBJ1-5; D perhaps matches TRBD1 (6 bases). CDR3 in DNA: TGTGCCAGTAGTATTTGGCAGGGGTGGAATCAGCCCCAGCATTTT. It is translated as CASSIWQGWNQPQHF. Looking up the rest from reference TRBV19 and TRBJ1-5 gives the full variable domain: DGGITQSPKYLFRKEGQNVTLSCEQNLNHDAMYWYRQDPGQGLRLIYYSQIVNDFQKGDIAEGYSVSREKKESFPLTVTSAQKNPTAFYLCASSIWQGWNQPQHFGDGTRLSIL.